The T cell receptor beta chain described here comes from a study of blood T cell repertoires in COVID-19. TCRdb's table, derived via immunoSEQ multiplex PCR, lists solely in-frame clones and lacks some. The profile shows about 190,000 clones, around 80% of them singletons. This TCR came from a man over 45 who had recovered from COVID-19. The source material was peripheral blood.

The CDR3 DNA sequence: TGCGCCAGCAGCCTCGACAGTGACAATGAGCAGTTCTTC. This gives the protein CASSLDSDNEQFF. V usage is TRBV5-1 and J usage is TRBJ2-1; D might be TRBD1 (5 bases). Germline assignment: CDR1 SGHRS and CDR2 YFSETQ. This CDR3 spans 13 amino acids. Trimming removed 4 bases at V and 5 bases at J, with 10 bases between.